Following are 9 T cell receptor beta chains from one sample sequenced in a study of blood T cell repertoires in COVID-19. The table came from immunoSEQ multiplex PCR; TCRdb's copy has only in-frame clones and leaves some out. Of 200,000 or so clones in the sample, around four fifths are singletons; the top ten hold about 5.7%. Material: peripheral blood. The receptors shown here come from a woman in her forties with acute or convalescent COVID-19.

The chain combines TRBV23-1 with TRBJ1-5, with unresolved D. Being an ORF, TRBV23-1 has a function that is uncertain. The CDR3 covers 15 residues. The V gene lost 8 bases and the J gene lost 4 bases, with 18 bases spanning the gap. CDR3 sequence: CASGWTGWSNQPQHF. CDR3 bases: TGCGCCAGCGGATGGACGGGGTGGTCTAATCAGCCCCAGCATTTT.

The chain couples TRBV7-2 to TRBJ1-2; the D gene is possibly TRBD1 (5 bases). Germline assignment: CDR1 SGHTA and CDR2 FQGNSA. This CDR3 is built from 14 residues. V lost 2 bases, J lost 3 bases, and 10 bases lay in between. This CDR3 is CASSLFGGDYGYTF. For the CDR3, the DNA is TGTGCCAGCAGCTTATTTGGGGGGGACTATGGCTACACCTTC.

The rearrangement links TRBV7-6 to TRBJ1-3; maybe TRBD1 (6 bases). This CDR3 comprises 20 residues. CDR1 and CDR2 from the germline V gene are SGHVS and FNYEAQ. V gave up 2 bases and J gave up 3 bases, with 26 bases separating them. The CDR3 DNA reads TGTGCCAGCAGCTTATTCCCAGGGGCGTCCATTCGGTCTGGTGGAAACACCATATATTTT. It is translated as CASSLFPGASIRSGGNTIYF.

This chain connects TRBV10-1 to TRBJ2-3; D is perhaps TRBD2 (5 bases). The germline gives CDR1 WNHNN, CDR2 SYGVQD (reference sequence). The CDR3 contains 12 residues. V gave up 4 bases and J gave up 6 bases, with 8 bases separating them. CDR3 nucleotides: TGCGCCAGCAGTGCGGGATTGGATACGCAGTATTTT. Its translation: CASSAGLDTQYF.

The rearrangement uses TRBV7-2 and TRBJ2-3, with TRBD2 as a possible D gene (6 bases). Germline assignment: CDR1 SGHTA and CDR2 FQGNSA. Trimming shortened V by 5 bases and J by 4 bases, and 16 bases separated the two germline ends. This CDR3 has 15 residues. CDR3 sequence reads: CASSGGLGWSDTQYF. The CDR3 DNA reads TGTGCCAGCAGCGGGGGACTGGGGTGGTCAGATACGCAGTATTTT. Based on the CDR3 plus reference TRBV7-2 and TRBJ2-3, the full variable domain is GAGVSQSPSNKVTEKGKDVELRCDPISGHTALYWYRQSLGQGLEFLIYFQGNSAPDKSGLPSDRFSAERTGGSVSTLTIQRTQQEDSAVYLCASSGGLGWSDTQYFGPGTRLTVL.

CDR3 protein: CASRDRGTMNTEAFF. CDR3 coding DNA: TGTGCCAGCAGGGACAGGGGGACCATGAACACTGAAGCTTTCTTT. The chain is built from TRBV5-4 and TRBJ1-1; 10 nucleotides agree with TRBD1. The germline V gene has CDR1 SGHNT and CDR2 YYREEE (reference sequence). The CDR3 length is 15 residues. J lost 0 bases, V lost 5 bases, and 4 bases had no gene match. Full variable domain (outside the CDR3, taken from reference TRBV5-4 and TRBJ1-1): ETGVTQSPTHLIKTRGQQVTLRCSSQSGHNTVSWYQQALGQGPQFIFQYYREEENGRGNFPPRFSGLQFPNYSSELNVNALELDDSALYLCASRDRGTMNTEAFFGQGTRLTVV.

This chain connects TRBV12-3 or TRBV12-4 to TRBJ2-7, with no clear D. CDR3 size: 11 residues. V lost 6 bases and J lost 3, with 6 bases in between. The CDR3 DNA follows: TGTGCCAGCAGCCGGTTCTACGAGCAGTACTTC. This encodes CASSRFYEQYF.

The genes are TRBV28 and TRBJ1-5; D is ambiguous. The CDR3 totals 15 residues. Germline assignment: CDR1 MDHEN and CDR2 SYDVKM. V gave up 6 bases and J gave up 2 bases, with 14 bases separating them. CDR3 region: CASRRGQVGNQPQHF. CDR3 in DNA: TGTGCCAGCAGACGGGGTCAGGTCGGCAATCAGCCCCAGCATTTT.

The V call is TRBV19, the J call TRBJ2-1; 9 bases fit TRBD2. The CDR3 extends over 16 amino acids. The V gene end was trimmed by 3 bases and the J gene end by 3 bases; junction bases not matched to a gene: 6. CDR1 is LNHDA and CDR2 is SQIVND in the germline V gene (reference sequence). As DNA, the CDR3 is TGTGCCAGTAGTATCTCAGAAGCGGGAGGCTACAATGAGCAGTTCTTC. Translating it yields CASSISEAGGYNEQFF. The whole variable domain, remainder taken from reference TRBV19 and TRBJ2-1, is DGGITQSPKYLFRKEGQNVTLSCEQNLNHDAMYWYRQDPGQGLRLIYYSQIVNDFQKGDIAEGYSVSREKKESFPLTVTSAQKNPTAFYLCASSISEAGGYNEQFFGPGTRLTVL.